This TCR beta chain derives from a study of Graves' ophthalmopathy and Graves' hyperthyroidism. General study results and limits: The majority of expanded thyroid clonotypes above 0.001 frequency also occurred in blood.

Many counts were recorded for this clonotype. Its cognate antigen is unknown. Certain patients were not enrolled. These were patients with other autoimmune diseases, uncontrolled infections, pregnancy or lactation. Diagnosis was based on clinical symptoms, serum thyroxine, TRAb, thyroid ultrasound and orbital computed tomography. The TCR beta CDR3 regions underwent amplification from RNA transcripts. First-round RT-PCR used HTBI primers; second-round multiplex PCR followed. Using its own MiXCR run on the multiplex PCR reads, TCRdb lists one record per CDR3 protein. This sample carries more than 1,000,000 distinct CDR3 sequences, 36% of them seen once, and the ten largest clones take approximately 10%. Germline V CDR1 and CDR2: LNHNV, YYDKDF (reference sequence). The V end lost 0 bases, the J end lost 2 bases, and 11 bases lay between the germline ends. The length of the CDR3 is 15 residues.

The specimen was peripheral blood or thyroid tissue (not recorded which). The receptor was isolated from an adult man with Graves' hyperthyroidism. V is TRBV15 and J is TRBJ2-7; tentative D call: TRBD2 (5 bases). The CDR3 bases are TGTGCCACCAGCAGAGATCCGGGGATTACCTACGAGCAGTACTTC. This sequence encodes CATSRDPGITYEQYF.